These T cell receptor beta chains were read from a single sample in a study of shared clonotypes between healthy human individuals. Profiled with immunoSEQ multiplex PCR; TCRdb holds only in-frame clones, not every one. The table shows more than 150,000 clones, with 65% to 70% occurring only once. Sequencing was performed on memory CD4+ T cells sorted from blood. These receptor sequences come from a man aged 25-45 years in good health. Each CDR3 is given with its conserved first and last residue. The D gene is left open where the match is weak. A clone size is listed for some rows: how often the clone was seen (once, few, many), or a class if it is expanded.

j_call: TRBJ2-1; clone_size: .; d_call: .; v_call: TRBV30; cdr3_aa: CAWLVAASYNEQFF; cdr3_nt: TGTGCCTGGTTAGTAGCGGCCTCCTACAATGAGCAGTTCTTC
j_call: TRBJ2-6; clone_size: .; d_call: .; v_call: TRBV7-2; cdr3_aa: CASSPPKGSSGANVLTF; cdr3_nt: TGTGCCAGCAGCCCCCCTAAGGGGAGCTCTGGGGCCAACGTCCTGACTTTC
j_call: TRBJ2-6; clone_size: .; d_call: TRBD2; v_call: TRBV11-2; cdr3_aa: CASSSRLAGVVGANVLTF; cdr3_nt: TGTGCCAGCAGCTCCAGACTAGCGGGAGTCGTCGGGGCCAACGTCCTGACTTTC
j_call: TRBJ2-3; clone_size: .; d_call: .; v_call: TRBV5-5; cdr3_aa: CASSHSSTDTQYF; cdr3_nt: TGTGCCAGCAGCCACAGTTCGACAGATACGCAGTATTTT
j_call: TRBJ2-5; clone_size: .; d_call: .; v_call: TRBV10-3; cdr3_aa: CAIGEQGYF; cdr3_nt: TGTGCCATCGGAGAACAGGGTTACTTC
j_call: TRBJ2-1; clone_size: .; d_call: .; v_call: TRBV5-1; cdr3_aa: CASSSWTTDNNEQFF; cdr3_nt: TGCGCCAGCAGCTCCTGGACTACCGACAACAATGAGCAGTTCTTC
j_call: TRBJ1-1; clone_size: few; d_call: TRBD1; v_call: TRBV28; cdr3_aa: CASRDRYTEAFF; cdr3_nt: TGTGCCAGCAGGGACAGGTACACTGAAGCTTTCTTT
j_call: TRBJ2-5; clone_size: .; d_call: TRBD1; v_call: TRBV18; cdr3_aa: CASSPLTGREETQYF; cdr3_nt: TGTGCCAGCTCACCACTGACAGGGAGAGAAGAGACCCAGTACTTC
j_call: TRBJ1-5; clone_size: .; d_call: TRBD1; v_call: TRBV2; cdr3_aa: CASSGTGSNQPQHF; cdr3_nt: TGTGCCAGCAGTGGGACAGGGAGCAATCAGCCCCAGCATTTT
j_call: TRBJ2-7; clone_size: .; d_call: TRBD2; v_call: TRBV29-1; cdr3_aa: CSVGPGRREQYF; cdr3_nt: TGCAGCGTTGGTCCCGGGAGGAGGGAGCAGTACTTC
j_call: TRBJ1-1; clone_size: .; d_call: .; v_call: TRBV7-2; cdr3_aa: CASSLMRVGSANTEAFF; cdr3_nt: TGTGCCAGCAGCTTAATGAGGGTAGGTTCGGCGAACACTGAAGCTTTCTTT
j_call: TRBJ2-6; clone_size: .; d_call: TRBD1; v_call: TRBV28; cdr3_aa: CASTRWAGGSGANVLTF; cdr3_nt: TGTGCCAGCACCCGATGGGCAGGGGGATCTGGGGCCAACGTCCTGACTTTC
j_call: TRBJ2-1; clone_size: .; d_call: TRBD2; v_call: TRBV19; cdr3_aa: CASSPSRGLALNEQFF; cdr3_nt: TGTGCCAGTAGTCCAAGTAGAGGACTAGCTCTCAATGAGCAGTTCTTC
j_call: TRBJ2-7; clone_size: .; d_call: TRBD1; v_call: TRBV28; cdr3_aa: CASISQGRAHEQYF; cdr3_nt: TGTGCCAGCATCTCACAGGGGAGAGCACACGAGCAGTACTTC
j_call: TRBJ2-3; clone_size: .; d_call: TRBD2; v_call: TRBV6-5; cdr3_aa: CASKGLAGGDTQYF; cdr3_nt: TGTGCCAGCAAGGGACTAGCGGGCGGGGATACGCAGTATTTT
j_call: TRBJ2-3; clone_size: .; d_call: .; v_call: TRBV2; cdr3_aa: CASSERRSTDTQYF; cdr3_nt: TGTGCCAGCAGTGAGAGGCGGAGCACAGATACGCAGTATTTT
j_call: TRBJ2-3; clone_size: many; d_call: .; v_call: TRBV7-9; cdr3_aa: CASSTRGPDTQYF; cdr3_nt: TGTGCCAGCAGCACCCGGGGCCCAGATACGCAGTATTTT
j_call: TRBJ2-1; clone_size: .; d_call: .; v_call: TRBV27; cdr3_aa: CASSSPRPEGGNEQFF; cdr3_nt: TGTGCCAGCAGCTCCCCACGACCAGAAGGGGGGAATGAGCAGTTCTTC
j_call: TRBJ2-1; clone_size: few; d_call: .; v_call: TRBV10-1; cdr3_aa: CASSESRASQFF; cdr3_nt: TGCGCCAGCAGTGAGTCAAGAGCCTCGCAGTTCTTC
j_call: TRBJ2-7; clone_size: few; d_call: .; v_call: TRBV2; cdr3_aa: CASSESLGEQYF; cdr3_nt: TGTGCCAGCAGTGAAAGTCTCGGCGAGCAGTACTTC
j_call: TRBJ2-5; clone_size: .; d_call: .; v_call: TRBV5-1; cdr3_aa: CASSEQQETQYF; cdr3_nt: TGCGCCAGCAGCGAACAACAAGAGACCCAGTACTTC
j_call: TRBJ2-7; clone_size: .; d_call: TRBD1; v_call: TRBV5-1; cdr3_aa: CASSLATGQGRSEQYF; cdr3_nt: TGCGCCAGCAGCTTGGCCACGGGACAGGGGAGGAGCGAGCAGTACTTC
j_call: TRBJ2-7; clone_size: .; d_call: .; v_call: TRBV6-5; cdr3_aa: CASSYLYGTYEQYF; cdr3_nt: TGTGCCAGCAGTTACCTTTACGGAACCTACGAGCAGTACTTC
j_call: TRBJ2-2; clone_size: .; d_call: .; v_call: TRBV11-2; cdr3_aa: CASSSGHLTGELFF; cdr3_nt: TGTGCCAGCAGCTCGGGACACCTCACCGGGGAGCTGTTTTTT
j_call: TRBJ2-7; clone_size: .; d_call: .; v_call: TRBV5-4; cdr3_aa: CASSLIQGGRYEQYF; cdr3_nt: TGTGCCAGCAGCTTAATACAGGGCGGTCGATACGAGCAGTACTTC
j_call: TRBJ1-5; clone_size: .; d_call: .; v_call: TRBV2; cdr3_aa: CASNLNRENQPQHF; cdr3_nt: TGTGCCAGCAATTTAAACAGGGAGAATCAGCCCCAGCATTTT
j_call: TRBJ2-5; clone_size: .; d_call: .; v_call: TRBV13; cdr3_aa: CASSRRTSKETQYF; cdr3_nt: TGTGCCAGCAGCCGCCGGACCTCAAAAGAGACCCAGTACTTC
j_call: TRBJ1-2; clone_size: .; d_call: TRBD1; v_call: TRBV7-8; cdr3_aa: CASSLGTGGVYGYTF; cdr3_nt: TGTGCCAGCAGCCTCGGGACAGGGGGAGTCTATGGCTACACCTTC
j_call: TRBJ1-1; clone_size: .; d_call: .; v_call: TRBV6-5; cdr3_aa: CASTQGTEAFF; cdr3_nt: TGTGCCAGCACCCAAGGCACTGAAGCTTTCTTT
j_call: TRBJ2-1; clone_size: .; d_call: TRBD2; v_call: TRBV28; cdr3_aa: CASSLAGVGYNEQFF; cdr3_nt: TGTGCCAGCAGTCTAGCGGGAGTAGGCTACAATGAGCAGTTCTTC
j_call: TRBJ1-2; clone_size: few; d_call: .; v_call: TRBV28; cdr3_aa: CASSPTGASKGYTF; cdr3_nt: TGTGCCAGCAGCCCAACCGGGGCCTCGAAAGGCTACACCTTC
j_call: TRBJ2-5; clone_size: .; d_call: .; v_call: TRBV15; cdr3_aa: CATSRDRGQETQYF; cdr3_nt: TGTGCCACCAGCAGAGATCGAGGCCAAGAGACCCAGTACTTC
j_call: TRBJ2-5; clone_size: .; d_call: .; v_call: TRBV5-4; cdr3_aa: CASRDTGKTQETQYF; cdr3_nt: TGTGCCAGCAGGGACACAGGGAAGACACAAGAGACCCAGTACTTC
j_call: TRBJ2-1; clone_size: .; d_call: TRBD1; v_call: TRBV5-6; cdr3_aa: CASSRDRANEQFF; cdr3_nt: TGTGCCAGCAGCCGGGACAGGGCTAATGAGCAGTTCTTC
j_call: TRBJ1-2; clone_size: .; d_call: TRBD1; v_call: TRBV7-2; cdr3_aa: CASSFEGASHGYTF; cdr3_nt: TGTGCCAGCAGCTTCGAGGGGGCGTCCCATGGCTACACCTTC
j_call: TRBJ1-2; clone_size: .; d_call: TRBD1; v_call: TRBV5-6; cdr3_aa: CASSLDRGFKGYTF; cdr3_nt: TGTGCCAGCTCGCTAGACAGGGGCTTCAAGGGCTACACCTTC
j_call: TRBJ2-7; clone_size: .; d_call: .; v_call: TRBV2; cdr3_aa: CASSEPGDEQYF; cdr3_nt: TGTGCCAGCAGTGAACCAGGGGACGAGCAGTACTTC
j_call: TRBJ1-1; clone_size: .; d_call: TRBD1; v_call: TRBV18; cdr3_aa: CASSGTGPQAFF; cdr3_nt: TGTGCCAGCTCAGGGACAGGGCCGCAAGCTTTCTTT
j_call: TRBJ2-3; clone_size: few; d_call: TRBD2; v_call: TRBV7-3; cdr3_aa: CASSPVAGSTDTQYF; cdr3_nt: TGTGCCAGCAGCCCTGTAGCGGGCTCCACAGATACGCAGTATTTT
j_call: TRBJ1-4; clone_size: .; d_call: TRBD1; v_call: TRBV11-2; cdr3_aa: CASSPGQYNEKLFF; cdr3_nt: TGTGCCAGCAGCCCGGGACAGTATAATGAAAAACTGTTTTTT
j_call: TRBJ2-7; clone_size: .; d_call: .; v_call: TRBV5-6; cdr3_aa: CASRERGGYEQYF; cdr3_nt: TGTGCCAGCAGGGAAAGGGGGGGCTACGAGCAGTACTTC
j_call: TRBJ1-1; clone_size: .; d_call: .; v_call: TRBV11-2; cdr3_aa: CASSLYGGAMNTEAFF; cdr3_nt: TGTGCCAGCAGCTTATATGGGGGCGCTATGAACACTGAAGCTTTCTTT
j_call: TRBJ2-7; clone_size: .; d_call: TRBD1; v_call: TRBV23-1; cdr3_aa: CASSQPNFLRDREVPPTF; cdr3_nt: TGCGCCAGCAGTCAGCCTAACTTCCTCCGGGACAGGGAGGTACCCCCCACTTTC
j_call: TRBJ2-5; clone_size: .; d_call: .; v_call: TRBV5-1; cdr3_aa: CASSLTNQETQYF; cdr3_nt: TGCGCCAGCAGCTTGACAAACCAAGAGACCCAGTACTTC